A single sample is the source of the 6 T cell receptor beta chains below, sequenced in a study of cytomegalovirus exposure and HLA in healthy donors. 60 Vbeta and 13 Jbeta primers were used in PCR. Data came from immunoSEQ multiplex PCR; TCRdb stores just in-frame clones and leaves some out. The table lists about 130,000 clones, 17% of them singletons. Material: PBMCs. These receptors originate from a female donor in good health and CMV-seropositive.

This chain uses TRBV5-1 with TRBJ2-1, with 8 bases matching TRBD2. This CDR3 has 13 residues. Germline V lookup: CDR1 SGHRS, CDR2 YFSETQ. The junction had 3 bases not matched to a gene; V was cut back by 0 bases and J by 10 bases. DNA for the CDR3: TGCGCCAGCAGCTTGGTGGCGGGAGGAGAGCAGTTCTTC. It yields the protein CASSLVAGGEQFF.

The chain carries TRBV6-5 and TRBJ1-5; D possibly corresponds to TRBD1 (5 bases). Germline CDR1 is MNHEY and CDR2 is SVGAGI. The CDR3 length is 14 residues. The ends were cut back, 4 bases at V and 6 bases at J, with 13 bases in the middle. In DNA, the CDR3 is TGTGCCAGCAGTTCCAGGGTAGAAGGTCAGCCCCAGCATTTT. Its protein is CASSSRVEGQPQHF.

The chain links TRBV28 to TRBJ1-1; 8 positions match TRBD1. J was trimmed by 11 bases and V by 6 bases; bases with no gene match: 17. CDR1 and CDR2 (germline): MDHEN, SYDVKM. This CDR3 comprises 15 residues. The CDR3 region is CASRLTGGPGTGAFF. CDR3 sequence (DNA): TGTGCCAGCAGACTGACAGGAGGGCCGGGGACAGGTGCTTTCTTT.

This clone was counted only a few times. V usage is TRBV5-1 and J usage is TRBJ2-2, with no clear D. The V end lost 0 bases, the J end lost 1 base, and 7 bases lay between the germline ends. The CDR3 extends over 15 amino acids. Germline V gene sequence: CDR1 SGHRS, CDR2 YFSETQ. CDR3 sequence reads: CASSLDSRNTGELFF. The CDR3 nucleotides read TGCGCCAGCAGCTTGGACAGCAGGAACACCGGGGAGCTGTTTTTT.

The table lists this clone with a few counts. CDR3 DNA: TGTGCCAGCAGCGTAGTAACTGACAGTAACACTGAAGCTTTCTTT. Translating it yields CASSVVTDSNTEAFF. The chain carries TRBV9 and TRBJ1-1, with D tentatively TRBD1 (5 bases). The CDR3 runs to 15 residues. V lost 0 bases to trimming and J lost 2 bases, with 11 bases between them. Germline CDR1 reads SGDLS; CDR2 reads YYNGEE.

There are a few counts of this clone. The CDR3 reads CASSLTAWSTDTQYF. DNA of the CDR3: TGTGCCAGCAGTTTAACTGCATGGAGCACAGATACGCAGTATTTT. The chain is built from TRBV28 and TRBJ2-3; D remains unclear. The CDR3 is 15 amino acids. V was cut by 2 bases and J by 0 bases, with 9 bases left in between. Germline CDR1 and CDR2: MDHEN and SYDVKM.